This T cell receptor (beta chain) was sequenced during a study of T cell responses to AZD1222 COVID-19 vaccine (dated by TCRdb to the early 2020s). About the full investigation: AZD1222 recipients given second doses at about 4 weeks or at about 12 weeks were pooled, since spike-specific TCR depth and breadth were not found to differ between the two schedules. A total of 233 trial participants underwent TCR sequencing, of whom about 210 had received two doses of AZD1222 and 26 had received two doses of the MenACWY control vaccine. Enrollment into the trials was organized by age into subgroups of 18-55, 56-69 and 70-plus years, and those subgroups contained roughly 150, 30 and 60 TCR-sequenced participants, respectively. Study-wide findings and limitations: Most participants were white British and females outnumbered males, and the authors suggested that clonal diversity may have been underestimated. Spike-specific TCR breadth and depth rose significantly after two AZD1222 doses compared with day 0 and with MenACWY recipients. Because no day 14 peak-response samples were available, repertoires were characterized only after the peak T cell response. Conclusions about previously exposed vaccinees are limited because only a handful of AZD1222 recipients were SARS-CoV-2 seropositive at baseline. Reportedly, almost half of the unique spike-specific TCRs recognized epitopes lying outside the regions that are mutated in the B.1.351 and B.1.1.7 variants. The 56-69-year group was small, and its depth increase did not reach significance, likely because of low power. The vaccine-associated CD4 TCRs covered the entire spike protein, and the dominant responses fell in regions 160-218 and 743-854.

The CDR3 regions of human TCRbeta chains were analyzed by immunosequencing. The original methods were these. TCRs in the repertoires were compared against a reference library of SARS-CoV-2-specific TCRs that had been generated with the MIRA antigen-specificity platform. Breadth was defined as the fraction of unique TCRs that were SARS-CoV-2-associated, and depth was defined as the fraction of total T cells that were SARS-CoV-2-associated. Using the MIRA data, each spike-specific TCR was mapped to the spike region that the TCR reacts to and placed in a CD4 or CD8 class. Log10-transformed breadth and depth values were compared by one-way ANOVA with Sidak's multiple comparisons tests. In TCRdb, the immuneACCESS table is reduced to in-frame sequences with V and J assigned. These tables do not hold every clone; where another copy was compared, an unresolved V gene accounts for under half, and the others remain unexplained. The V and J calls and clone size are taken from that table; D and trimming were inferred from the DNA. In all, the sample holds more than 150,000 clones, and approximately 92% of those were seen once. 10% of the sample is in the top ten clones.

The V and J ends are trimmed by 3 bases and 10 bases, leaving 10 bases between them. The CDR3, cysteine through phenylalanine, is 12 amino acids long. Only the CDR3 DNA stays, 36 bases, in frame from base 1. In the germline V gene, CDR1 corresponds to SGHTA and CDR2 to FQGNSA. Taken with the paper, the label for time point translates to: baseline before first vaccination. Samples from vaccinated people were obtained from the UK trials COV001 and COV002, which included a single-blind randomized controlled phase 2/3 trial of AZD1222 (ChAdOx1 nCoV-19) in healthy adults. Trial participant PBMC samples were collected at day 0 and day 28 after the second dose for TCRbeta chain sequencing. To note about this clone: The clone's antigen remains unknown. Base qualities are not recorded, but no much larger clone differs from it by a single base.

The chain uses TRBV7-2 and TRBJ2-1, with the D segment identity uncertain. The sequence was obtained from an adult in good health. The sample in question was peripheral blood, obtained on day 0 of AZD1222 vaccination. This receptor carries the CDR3 CASSLPKKEQFF. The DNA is TGTGCCAGCAGCTTGCCCAAAAAGGAGCAGTTCTTC.